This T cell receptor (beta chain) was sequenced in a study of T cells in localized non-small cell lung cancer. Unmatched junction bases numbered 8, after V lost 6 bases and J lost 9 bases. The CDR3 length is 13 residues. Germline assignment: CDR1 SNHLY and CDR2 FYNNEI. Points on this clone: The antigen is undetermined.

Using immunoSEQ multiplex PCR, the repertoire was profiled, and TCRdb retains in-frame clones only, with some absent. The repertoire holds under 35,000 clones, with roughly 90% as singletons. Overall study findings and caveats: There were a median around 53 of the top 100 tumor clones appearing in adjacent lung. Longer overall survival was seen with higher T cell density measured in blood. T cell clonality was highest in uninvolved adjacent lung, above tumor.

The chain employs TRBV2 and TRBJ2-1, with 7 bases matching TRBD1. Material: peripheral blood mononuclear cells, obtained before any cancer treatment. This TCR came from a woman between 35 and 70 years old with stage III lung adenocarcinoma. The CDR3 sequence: CASSRQGKGEQFF. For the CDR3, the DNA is TGTGCCAGCAGCCGACAGGGAAAGGGTGAGCAGTTCTTC.